One and the same sample provided the 20 T cell receptor beta chains below, sequenced in a study of blood T cells in healthy people across ages. Alongside a J-beta primer mix, a sample-barcoded 5' primer served in a second PCR lasting 7 to 11 cycles. MiXCR was run by TCRdb on the 5' RACE reads, yielding one entry per CDR3 protein. The sample comprises about 830,000 distinct CDR3 sequences, around 68% of which are singletons, and about 30% rests with the top ten. Sequencing input: blood. The receptors stem from a man aged 25-45 years in good health.

There are a few counts of this clonotype. The CDR3 nucleotides are TGCGCCAGCAGCTTGGCCGGTTCAACAGGGGGCGACGAGCAGTACTTC. Encoded protein: CASSLAGSTGGDEQYF. The V gene is TRBV5-1, the J gene TRBJ2-7, with TRBD1 matching 9 bases. Trimming took 0 bases from V and 5 from J; bases not matched to a gene: 9. The CDR3 length is 16 residues. CDR1 is SGHRS, CDR2 YFSETQ, per germline.

The genes are TRBV9 and TRBJ2-7, with D hard to call. Germline lookup yields CDR1 SGDLS and CDR2 YYNGEE. V was pared by 0 bases and J by 7 bases, with 8 bases between. CDR3 length: 12 amino acids. The CDR3 nucleotides are TGTGCCAGCAGCGTAGGGTACAATGAGCAGTACTTC. Its protein product is CASSVGYNEQYF. Using reference TRBV9 and TRBJ2-7 for the parts outside the CDR3, the full variable domain is DSGVTQTPKHLITATGQRVTLRCSPRSGDLSVYWYQQSLDQGLQFLIQYYNGEERAKGNILERFSAQQFPDLHSELNLSSLELGDSALYFCASSVGYNEQYFGPGTRLTVT.

This clonotype occurred a few times. The chain combines TRBV25-1 with TRBJ2-3, with a weak D call TRBD1 (5 bases). This CDR3 contains 13 residues. Germline V lookup: CDR1 MGHDK, CDR2 SYGVNS. The V end lost 4 bases, the J end lost 3 bases, and 8 bases lay between the germline ends. The CDR3 DNA reads as TGTGCCAGCAGTGTCAGGGAAACAGATACGCAGTATTTT. This encodes CASSVRETDTQYF.

The chain combines TRBV9 with TRBJ2-5; D possibly corresponds to TRBD2 (5 bases). CDR1 and CDR2 (germline): SGDLS, YYNGEE. This CDR3 contains 14 residues. V was clipped by 5 bases and J by 1 base, with 12 bases between them. The DNA for the CDR3 is TGTGCCAGCAGAGCAGCGGATGCCCAAGAGACCCAGTACTTC. This codes for CASRAADAQETQYF.

This sequence joins TRBV15 and TRBJ1-2, with TRBD1 identical over 7 bases. Germline loops: CDR1 LNHNV, CDR2 YYDKDF (reference sequence). V shed 6 bases, J shed 4 bases, and the junction held 8 bases outside the gene matches. The CDR3 covers 14 residues. CDR3 loop: CATSEPHRGYGYTF. The CDR3 nucleotides read TGTGCCACCAGTGAACCTCACAGGGGCTATGGCTACACCTTC. Full variable domain (missing parts from reference TRBV15 and TRBJ1-2): DAMVIQNPRYQVTQFGKPVTLSCSQTLNHNVMYWYQQKSSQAPKLLFHYYDKDFNNEADTPDNFQSRRPNTSFCFLDIRSPGLGDTAMYLCATSEPHRGYGYTFGSGTRLTVV.

This chain uses TRBV6-2 or TRBV6-3 with TRBJ2-1; TRBD2 agrees at 10 bases. The CDR3 has 16 residues. Germline lookup yields CDR1 MNHEY and CDR2 SVGEGT. The J segment lost 3 bases and the V segment lost 6 bases, leaving 8 bases of the junction unmatched. The CDR3 loop is CASSLGLAAFYNEQFF. The CDR3 DNA reads TGTGCCAGCAGCCTAGGACTAGCGGCGTTCTACAATGAGCAGTTCTTC.

This clonotype came up a few times. J is TRBJ2-7 and V is TRBV7-2, with D hard to call. Trimming cost V 1 base and J 4 bases, with 5 bases left between them. This CDR3 is 12 amino acids long. From germline, CDR1 is SGHTA and CDR2 FQGNSA. The CDR3 DNA follows: TGTGCCAGCAGCTTAGATTGGTACGAGCAGTACTTC. This codes for CASSLDWYEQYF.

The chain combines TRBV29-1 with TRBJ2-3; the match to TRBD1 covers 12 bases. V gave up 1 base and J gave up 6 bases; unmatched junction bases: 5. The CDR3 covers 15 residues. The germline V gene has CDR1 SQVTM and CDR2 ANQGSEA. The chain's CDR3 is CSVEGGTGGMDTQYF. CDR3 sequence (DNA): TGCAGCGTTGAAGGAGGGACAGGGGGCATGGATACGCAGTATTTT.

This clonotype has a count of ten or more. The J gene is TRBJ2-7, the V gene TRBV7-8; D unclear. V lost 5 bases to trimming and J lost 5 bases, with 13 bases between them. Germline CDR1 and CDR2: SGHVS and FQNEAQ. The length of the CDR3 is 13 residues. The CDR3 nucleotides read TGTGCCAGCAGCCCCCCCCGCGCCGACGAGCAGTACTTC. Encoded protein: CASSPPRADEQYF. The complete variable domain, with remaining parts taken from reference TRBV7-8 and TRBJ2-7, reads GAGVSQSPRYKVAKRGQDVALRCDPISGHVSLFWYQQALGQGPEFLTYFQNEAQLDKSGLPSDRFFAERPEGSVSTLKIQRTQQEDSAVYLCASSPPRADEQYFGPGTRLTVT.

This chain links TRBV2 with TRBJ2-1; D possibly corresponds to TRBD1 (5 bases). The CDR3 is made up of 13 amino acids. The V and J ends lost 3 bases and 9 bases respectively, with 12 bases between them. Germline CDR1 SNHLY, CDR2 FYNNEI. The CDR3 sequence: CASSDGQGGEQFF. CDR3 sequence (DNA): TGTGCCAGCAGTGATGGTCAGGGCGGTGAGCAGTTCTTC.

The chain is built from TRBV4-3 and TRBJ1-2; a weak D match, TRBD1 (6 bases). CDR1 is LGHNA and CDR2 is YSLEER in the germline V gene. The CDR3 is made up of 15 amino acids. Trimming left V 0 bases short and J 5 bases short, with 13 bases between. The CDR3 reads CASSQDWGGQYGYTF. In nucleotides, the CDR3 is TGCGCCAGCAGCCAAGATTGGGGGGGCCAATATGGCTACACCTTC.

The chain has TRBV20-1 and TRBJ2-4; TRBD1 matches at 10 bases. With 2 bases clipped from V and 6 bases from J, the junction kept 19 bases outside the gene matches. CDR3 length equals 19 residues. Germline values: CDR1 DFQATT, CDR2 SNEGSKA (reference sequence). The CDR3 here is CSARLTGQGVGAGGNIQYF. Here the CDR3 DNA reads TGCAGTGCTAGACTCACCGGACAGGGGGTTGGAGCGGGTGGAAACATTCAGTACTTC.

The J gene is TRBJ2-3, the V gene TRBV5-1; tentatively, D is TRBD2 (6 bases). The length of the CDR3 is 14 residues. CDR1 is SGHRS, CDR2 YFSETQ, per germline. The V and J ends lost 6 bases and 6 bases respectively, with 17 bases between them. In nucleotides, the CDR3 is TGCGCCAGCACCCTGGAGGGCAGGGTGGATACGCAGTATTTT. It yields the protein CASTLEGRVDTQYF. Supplemented by reference TRBV5-1 and TRBJ2-3, the full variable domain reads KAGVTQTPRYLIKTRGQQVTLSCSPISGHRSVSWYQQTPGQGLQFLFEYFSETQRNKGNFPGRFSGRQFSNSRSEMNVSTLELGDSALYLCASTLEGRVDTQYFGPGTRLTVL.

This clonotype was found once. Since no conserved phenylalanine or tryptophan closes the CDR3, a read error is the likely cause. V and J are TRBV10-3 and TRBJ2-3, with 7 bases fitting TRBD1. The CDR3 has 14 residues. The germline gives CDR1 ENHRY, CDR2 SYGVKD. V lost 5 bases and J lost 2; bases outside the gene matches: 4. DNA of the CDR3: TGTGCCATCAGTCCAGGGGGATTCACAGATACGCAGTATTCT. Protein sequence: CAISPGGFTDTQYS.

As concerns this clonotype: Germline is not matched at one junction end, which may reflect a read error. The J gene is TRBJ2-3, the V gene TRBV2, with D tentatively TRBD1 (5 bases). The germline CDR1 and CDR2 sequences are SNHLY and FYNNEI. The CDR3 has 12 residues. The CDR3 bases are TGTGACAGCAGCGCAGGGACAGATACGCAGTATTTT. The encoded protein is CDSSAGTDTQYF.

The V call is TRBV20-1, the J call TRBJ2-1; TRBD2 is a possible D gene (6 bases). The CDR3 contains 14 residues. From germline, CDR1 is DFQATT and CDR2 SNEGSKA (reference sequence). V lost 6 bases to trimming and J lost 3 bases, with 15 bases between them. The CDR3 sequence is CSAVGLSYYNEQFF. The CDR3 nucleotides read TGCAGTGCCGTGGGACTGTCTTACTACAATGAGCAGTTCTTC.

The chain is built from TRBV7-2 and TRBJ2-4; 7 positions agree with TRBD2. The end of the DNA fits TRBJ2-5 better, so the J call may be wrong. Germline assignment: CDR1 SGHTA and CDR2 FQGNSA. This CDR3 is built from 16 residues. The CDR3 loop reads CASSLGWLAGGETQYF. In DNA form, the CDR3 reads TGTGCCAGCAGCTTAGGGTGGTTAGCGGGTGGAGAGACCCAGTACTTC.

The genes are TRBV7-2 and TRBJ1-2, with 9 bases fitting TRBD1. The CDR3 is 14 residues long. The junction had 4 bases not matched to a gene; V was cut back by 2 bases and J by 6 bases. Germline assignment: CDR1 SGHTA and CDR2 FQGNSA. CDR3 in amino acids: CASSLRQGEDGYTF. The DNA of the CDR3 is TGTGCCAGCAGCTTAAGACAGGGGGAGGATGGCTACACCTTC.

The V call is TRBV5-5, the J call TRBJ2-1; 7 bases match TRBD2. The CDR3 consists of 15 residues. V lost 1 base and J lost 9; bases outside the gene matches: 10. From germline, CDR1 is SGHKS and CDR2 YYEKEE (reference sequence). The CDR3 region is CASSLNGRGYVEQFF. For the CDR3, the DNA is TGTGCCAGCAGCTTGAATGGGAGGGGATATGTTGAGCAGTTCTTC. Looking up the rest from reference TRBV5-5 and TRBJ2-1 gives the full variable domain: DAGVTQSPTHLIKTRGQQVTLRCSPISGHKSVSWYQQVLGQGPQFIFQYYEKEERGRGNFPDRFSARQFPNYSSELNVNALLLGDSALYLCASSLNGRGYVEQFFGPGTRLTVL.

The J gene is TRBJ2-7, the V gene TRBV4-2, with 7 bases lining up with TRBD1. V shed 0 bases, J shed 2 bases, and the junction held 4 bases outside the gene matches. This CDR3 is 15 amino acids long. Germline lookup yields CDR1 LGHNA and CDR2 YNFKEQ. This CDR3 reads CASSQDGTETYEQYF. In DNA form, the CDR3 reads TGTGCCAGCAGCCAAGATGGGACAGAGACCTACGAGCAGTACTTC.